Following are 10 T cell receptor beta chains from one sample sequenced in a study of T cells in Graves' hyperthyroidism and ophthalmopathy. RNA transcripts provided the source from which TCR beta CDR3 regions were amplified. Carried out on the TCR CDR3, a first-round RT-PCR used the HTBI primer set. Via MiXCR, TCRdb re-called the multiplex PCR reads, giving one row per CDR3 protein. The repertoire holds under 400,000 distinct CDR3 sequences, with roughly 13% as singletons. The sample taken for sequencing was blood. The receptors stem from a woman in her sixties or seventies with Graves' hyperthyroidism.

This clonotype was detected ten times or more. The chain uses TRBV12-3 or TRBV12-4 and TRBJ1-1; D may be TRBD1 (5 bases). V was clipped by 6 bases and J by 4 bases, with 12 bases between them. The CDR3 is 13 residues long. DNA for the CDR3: TGTGCCAGCAGCCCACTGGGGGGCACTGAAGCTTTCTTT. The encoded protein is CASSPLGGTEAFF.

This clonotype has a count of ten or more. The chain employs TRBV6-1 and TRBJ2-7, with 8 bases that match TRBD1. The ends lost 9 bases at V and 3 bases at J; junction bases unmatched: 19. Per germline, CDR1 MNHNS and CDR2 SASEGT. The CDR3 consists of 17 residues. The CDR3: CASRVLGQGNSYYEQYF. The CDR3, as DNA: TGTGCCAGTCGCGTTCTCGGACAGGGAAATTCTTACTACGAGCAGTACTTC.

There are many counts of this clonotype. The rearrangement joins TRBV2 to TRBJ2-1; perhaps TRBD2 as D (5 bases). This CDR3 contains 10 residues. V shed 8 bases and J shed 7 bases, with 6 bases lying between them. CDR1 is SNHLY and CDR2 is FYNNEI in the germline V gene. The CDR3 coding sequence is TGTGCCAGCCGAGGGAATGAGCAGTTCTTC. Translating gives CASRGNEQFF.

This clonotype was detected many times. The DNA of the CDR3 is TGCAGCGTTGATAGCGGGAGGGCAGATACGCAGTATTTT. It is translated as CSVDSGRADTQYF. The chain links TRBV29-1 to TRBJ2-3, with 11 bases aligning to TRBD2. The CDR3 extends over 13 amino acids. The V and J ends lost 3 bases and 4 bases, in that order; junction bases with no gene match: 0. Per the germline V gene, CDR1 is SQVTM and CDR2 is ANQGSEA.

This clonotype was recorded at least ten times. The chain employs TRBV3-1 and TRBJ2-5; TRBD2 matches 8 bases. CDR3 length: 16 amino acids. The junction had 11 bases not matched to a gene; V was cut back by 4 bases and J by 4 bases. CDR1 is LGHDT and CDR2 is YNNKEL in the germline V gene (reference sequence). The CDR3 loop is CASSPPWAGGRETQYF. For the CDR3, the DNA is TGTGCCAGCAGCCCACCCTGGGCGGGAGGTAGAGAGACCCAGTACTTC.

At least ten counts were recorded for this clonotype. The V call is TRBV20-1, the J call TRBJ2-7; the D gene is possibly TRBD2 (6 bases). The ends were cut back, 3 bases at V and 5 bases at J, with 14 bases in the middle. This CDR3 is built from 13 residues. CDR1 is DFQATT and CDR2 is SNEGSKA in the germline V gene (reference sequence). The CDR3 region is CSASTADYDEQYF. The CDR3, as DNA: TGCAGTGCTAGTACCGCGGACTACGACGAGCAGTACTTC.

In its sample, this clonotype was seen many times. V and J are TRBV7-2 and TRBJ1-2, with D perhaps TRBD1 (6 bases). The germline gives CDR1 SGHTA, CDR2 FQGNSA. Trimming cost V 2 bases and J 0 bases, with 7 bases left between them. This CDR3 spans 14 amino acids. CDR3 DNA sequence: TGTGCCAGCAGCTTACGGACAGCTAACTATGGCTACACCTTC. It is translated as CASSLRTANYGYTF.

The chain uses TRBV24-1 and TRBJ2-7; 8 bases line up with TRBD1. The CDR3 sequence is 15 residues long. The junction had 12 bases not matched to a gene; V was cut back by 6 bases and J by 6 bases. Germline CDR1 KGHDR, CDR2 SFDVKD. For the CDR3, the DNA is TGTGCCACCAGTTCGCGGACAGGGACCCTGTTCGAGCAGTACTTC. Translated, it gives CATSSRTGTLFEQYF.

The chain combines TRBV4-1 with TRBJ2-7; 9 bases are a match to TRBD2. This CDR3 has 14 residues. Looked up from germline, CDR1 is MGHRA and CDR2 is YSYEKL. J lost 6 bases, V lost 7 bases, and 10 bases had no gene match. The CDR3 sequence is CASTTGLAGREQYF. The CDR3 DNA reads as TGCGCCAGCACAACGGGCCTAGCGGGACGCGAGCAGTACTTC.

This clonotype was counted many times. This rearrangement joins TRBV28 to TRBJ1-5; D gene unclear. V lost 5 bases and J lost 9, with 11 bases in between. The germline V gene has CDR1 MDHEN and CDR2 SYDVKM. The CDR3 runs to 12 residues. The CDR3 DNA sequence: TGTGCCAGCAGTCCTTCCGGGAGGCCCCAGCATTTT. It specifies CASSPSGRPQHF.